The T cell receptor (beta chain) described here comes from a study of blood T cell repertoires in COVID-19. Study-level information: There were acute and convalescent COVID-19 samples, and they came from the United States, Italy and Spain.

For this clone: Distinct nucleotide sequences in the sample also encode this CDR3.

The protocol was immunoSEQ multiplex PCR, while the TCRdb copy is restricted to in-frame clones and leaves out a portion. The table has about 380,000 clones, 85% seen once; the top ten hold roughly 3.4%. This CDR3 comprises 13 residues. V lost 0 bases and J 4 bases, leaving 7 bases between the germline ends. Germline CDR1 reads SGHRS; CDR2 reads YFSETQ. J is TRBJ1-1 and V is TRBV5-1; D is uncertain. This clonotype was sampled from a woman aged 18 to 35 with acute or convalescent COVID-19. The sample consisted of peripheral blood. The CDR3 loop is CASSLGESTEAFF. DNA for the CDR3: TGCGCCAGCAGCTTGGGAGAGAGCACTGAAGCTTTCTTT.